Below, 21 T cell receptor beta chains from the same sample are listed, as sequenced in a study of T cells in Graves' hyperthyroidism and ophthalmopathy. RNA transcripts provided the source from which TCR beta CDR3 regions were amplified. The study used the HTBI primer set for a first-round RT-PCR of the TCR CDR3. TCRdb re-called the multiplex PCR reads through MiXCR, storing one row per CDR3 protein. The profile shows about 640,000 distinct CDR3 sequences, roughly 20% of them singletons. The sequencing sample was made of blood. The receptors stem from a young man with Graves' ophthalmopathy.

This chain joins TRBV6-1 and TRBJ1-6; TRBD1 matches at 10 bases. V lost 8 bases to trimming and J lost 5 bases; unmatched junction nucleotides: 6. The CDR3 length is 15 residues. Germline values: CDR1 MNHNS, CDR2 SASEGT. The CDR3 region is CASGTGQGDNSPLHF. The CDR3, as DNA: TGTGCCAGCGGTACAGGACAGGGGGATAATTCACCCCTCCACTTT.

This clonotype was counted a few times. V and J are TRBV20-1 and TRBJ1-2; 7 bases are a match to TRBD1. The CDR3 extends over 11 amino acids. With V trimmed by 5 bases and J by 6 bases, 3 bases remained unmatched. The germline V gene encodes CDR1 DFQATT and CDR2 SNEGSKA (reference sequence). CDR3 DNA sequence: TGCAGTGCTGGGACAGTAGATGGCTACACCTTC. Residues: CSAGTVDGYTF.

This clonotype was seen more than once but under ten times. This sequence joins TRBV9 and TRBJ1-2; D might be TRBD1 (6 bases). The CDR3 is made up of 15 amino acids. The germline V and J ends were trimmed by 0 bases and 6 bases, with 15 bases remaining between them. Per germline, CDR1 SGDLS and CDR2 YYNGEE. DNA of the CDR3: TGTGCCAGCAGCGTAGACCCCGGGACAAAAGATGGCTACACCTTC. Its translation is CASSVDPGTKDGYTF.

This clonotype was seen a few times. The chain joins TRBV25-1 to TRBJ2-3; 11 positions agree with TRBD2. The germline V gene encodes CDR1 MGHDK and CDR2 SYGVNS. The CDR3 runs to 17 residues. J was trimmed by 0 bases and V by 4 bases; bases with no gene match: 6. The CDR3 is CASSVSGTSGSTDTQYF. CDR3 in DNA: TGTGCCAGCAGTGTCTCCGGGACTAGCGGAAGCACAGATACGCAGTATTTT. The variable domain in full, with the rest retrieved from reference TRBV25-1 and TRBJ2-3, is EADIYQTPRYLVIGTGKKITLECSQTMGHDKMYWYQQDPGMELHLIHYSYGVNSTEKGDLSSESTVSRIRTEHFPLTLESARPSHTSQYLCASSVSGTSGSTDTQYFGPGTRLTVL.

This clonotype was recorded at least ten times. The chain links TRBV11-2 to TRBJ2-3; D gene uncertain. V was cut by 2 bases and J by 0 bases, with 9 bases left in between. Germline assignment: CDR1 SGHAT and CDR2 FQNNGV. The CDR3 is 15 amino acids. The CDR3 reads CASSLTLASTDTQYF. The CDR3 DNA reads TGTGCCAGCAGCTTAACCTTGGCTAGCACAGATACGCAGTATTTT.

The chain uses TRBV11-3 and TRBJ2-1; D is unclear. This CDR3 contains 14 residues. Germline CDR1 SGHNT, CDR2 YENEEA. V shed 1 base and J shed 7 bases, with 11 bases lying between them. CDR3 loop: CASSLVPTKNEQFF. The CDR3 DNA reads TGTGCCAGCAGCTTAGTACCCACTAAGAATGAGCAGTTCTTC.

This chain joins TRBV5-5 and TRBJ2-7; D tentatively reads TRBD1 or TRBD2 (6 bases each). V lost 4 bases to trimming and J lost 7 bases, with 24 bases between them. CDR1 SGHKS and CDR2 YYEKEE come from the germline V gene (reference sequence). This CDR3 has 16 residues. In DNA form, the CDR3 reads TGTGCCAGCAGCATTTCGGGGAGGAGGGGGGCGGGGGAGCAGTACTTC. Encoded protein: CASSISGRRGAGEQYF.

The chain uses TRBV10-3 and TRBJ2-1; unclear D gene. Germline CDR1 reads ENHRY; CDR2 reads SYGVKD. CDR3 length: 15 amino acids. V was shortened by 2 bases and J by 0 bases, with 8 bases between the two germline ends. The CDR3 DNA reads TGTGCCATCAGTGAGACTCCGAGCTCCTACAATGAGCAGTTCTTC. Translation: CAISETPSSYNEQFF.

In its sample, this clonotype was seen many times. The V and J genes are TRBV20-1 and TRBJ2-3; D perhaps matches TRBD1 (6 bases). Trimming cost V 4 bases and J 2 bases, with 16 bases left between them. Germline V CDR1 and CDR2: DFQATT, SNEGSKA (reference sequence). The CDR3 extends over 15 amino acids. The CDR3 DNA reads TGCAGTGCTATCTCCGGGACATCCTACACAGATACGCAGTATTTT. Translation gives CSAISGTSYTDTQYF.

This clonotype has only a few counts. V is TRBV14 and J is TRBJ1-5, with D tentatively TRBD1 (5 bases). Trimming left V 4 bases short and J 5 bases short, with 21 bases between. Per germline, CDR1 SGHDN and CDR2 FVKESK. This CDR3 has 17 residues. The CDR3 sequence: CASSLLHRGARDQPQHF. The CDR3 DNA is TGTGCCAGCAGCCTCCTCCATAGGGGAGCTAGGGATCAGCCCCAGCATTTT. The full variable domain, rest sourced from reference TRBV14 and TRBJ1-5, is EAGVTQFPSHSVIEKGQTVTLRCDPISGHDNLYWYRRVMGKEIKFLLHFVKESKQDESGMPNNRFLAERTGGTYSTLKVQPAELEDSGVYFCASSLLHRGARDQPQHFGDGTRLSIL.

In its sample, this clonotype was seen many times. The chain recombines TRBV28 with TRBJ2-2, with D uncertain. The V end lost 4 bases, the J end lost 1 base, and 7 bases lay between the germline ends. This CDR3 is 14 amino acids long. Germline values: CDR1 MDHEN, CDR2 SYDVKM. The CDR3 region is CASSSFRNTGELFF. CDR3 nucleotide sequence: TGTGCCAGCAGTTCCTTTCGGAACACCGGGGAGCTGTTTTTT.

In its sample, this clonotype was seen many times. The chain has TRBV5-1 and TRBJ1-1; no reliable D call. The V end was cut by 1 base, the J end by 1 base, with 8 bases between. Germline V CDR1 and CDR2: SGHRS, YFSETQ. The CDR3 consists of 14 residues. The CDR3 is CASSLQMENTEAFF. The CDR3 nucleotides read TGCGCCAGCAGCTTGCAGATGGAGAACACTGAAGCTTTCTTT.

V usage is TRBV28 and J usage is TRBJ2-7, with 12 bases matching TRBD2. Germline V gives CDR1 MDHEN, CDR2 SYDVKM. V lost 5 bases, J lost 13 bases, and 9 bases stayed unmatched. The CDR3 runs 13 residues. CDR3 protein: CASSTNLAGGPYF. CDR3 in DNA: TGTGCCAGCAGTACCAATCTAGCGGGAGGGCCCTACTTC.

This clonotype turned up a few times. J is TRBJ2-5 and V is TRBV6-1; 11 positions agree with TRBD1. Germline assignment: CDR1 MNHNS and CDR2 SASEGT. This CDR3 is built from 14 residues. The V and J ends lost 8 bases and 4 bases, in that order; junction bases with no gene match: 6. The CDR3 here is CASRAGTGGETQYF. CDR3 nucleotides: TGTGCCAGCCGAGCCGGGACAGGGGGAGAGACCCAGTACTTC.

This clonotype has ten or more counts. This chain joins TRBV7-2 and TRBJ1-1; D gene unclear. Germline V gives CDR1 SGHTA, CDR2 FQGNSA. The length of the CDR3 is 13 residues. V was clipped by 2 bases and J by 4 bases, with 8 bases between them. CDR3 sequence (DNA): TGTGCCAGCAGCTTAAAGGGCCTCACTGAAGCTTTCTTT. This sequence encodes CASSLKGLTEAFF.

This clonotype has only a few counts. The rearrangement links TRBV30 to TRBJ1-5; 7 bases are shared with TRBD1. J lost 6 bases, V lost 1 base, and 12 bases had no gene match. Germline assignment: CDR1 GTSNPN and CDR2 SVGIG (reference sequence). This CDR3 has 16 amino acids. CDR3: CAWSGQGSKLGQPQHF. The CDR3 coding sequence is TGTGCCTGGAGTGGACAGGGATCCAAACTAGGTCAGCCCCAGCATTTT.

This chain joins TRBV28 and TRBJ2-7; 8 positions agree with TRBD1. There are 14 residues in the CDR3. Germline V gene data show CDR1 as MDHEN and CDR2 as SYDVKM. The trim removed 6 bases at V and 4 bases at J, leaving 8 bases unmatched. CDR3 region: CASRRGQGAYEQYF. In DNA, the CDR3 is TGTGCCAGCAGACGAGGACAGGGCGCATACGAGCAGTACTTC.

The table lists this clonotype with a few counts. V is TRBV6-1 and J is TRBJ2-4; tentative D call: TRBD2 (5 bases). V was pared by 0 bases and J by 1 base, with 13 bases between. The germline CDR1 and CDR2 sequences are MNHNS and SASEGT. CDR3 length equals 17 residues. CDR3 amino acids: CASSEARGGAAKNIQYF. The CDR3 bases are TGTGCCAGCAGTGAAGCGCGTGGAGGAGCCGCCAAAAACATTCAGTACTTC.

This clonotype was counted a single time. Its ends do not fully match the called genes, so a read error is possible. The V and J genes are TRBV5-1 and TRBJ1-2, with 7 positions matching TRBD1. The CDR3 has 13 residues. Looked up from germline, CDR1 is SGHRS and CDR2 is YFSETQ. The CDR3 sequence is CASSRGTFYGYTF. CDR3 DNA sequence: TGTGCCAGCAGCAGGGGGACATTCTATGGCTACACCTTC.

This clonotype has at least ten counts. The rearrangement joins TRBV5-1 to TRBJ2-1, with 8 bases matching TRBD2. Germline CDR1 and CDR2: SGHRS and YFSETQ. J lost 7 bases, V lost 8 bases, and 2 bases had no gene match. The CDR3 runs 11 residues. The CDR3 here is CASRLANEQFF. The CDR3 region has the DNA TGCGCCAGTCGACTAGCGAATGAGCAGTTCTTC. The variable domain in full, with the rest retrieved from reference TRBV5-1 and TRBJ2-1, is KAGVTQTPRYLIKTRGQQVTLSCSPISGHRSVSWYQQTPGQGLQFLFEYFSETQRNKGNFPGRFSGRQFSNSRSEMNVSTLELGDSALYLCASRLANEQFFGPGTRLTVL.

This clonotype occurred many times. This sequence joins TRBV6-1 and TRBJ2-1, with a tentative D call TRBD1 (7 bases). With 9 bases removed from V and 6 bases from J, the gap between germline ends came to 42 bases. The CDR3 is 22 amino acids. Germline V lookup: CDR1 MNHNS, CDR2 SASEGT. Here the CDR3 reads CARPEGDSHRGHRTQPRNEQFF. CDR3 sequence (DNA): TGTGCCAGGCCGGAGGGCGATAGTCATAGGGGGCATCGAACTCAGCCACGCAATGAGCAGTTCTTC.